These 12 T cell receptor beta chains came from one sample sequenced in a study of low-dose radiotherapy and immunotherapy resistance in tumors. Both TCRalpha and TCRbeta chains were reverse transcribed with V-gene-specific primers. PCR amplification of the TCRs was performed with Phusion for 20 to 25 PCR cycles, and it relied on a constant-region primer together with a V-primer adapter. Via MiXCR, TCRdb re-called the reads, giving one row per CDR3 protein. The table shows tens of thousands of distinct CDR3 sequences, with roughly 19% occurring only once. Time point denoted: before trial treatment. The specimen was PBMCs, collected before treatment. The receptor source for this set is a male donor with prostate cancer.

This clonotype was recorded at least ten times. The chain combines TRBV20-1 with TRBJ2-2, with D possibly matching TRBD2 (5 bases). Trimming pared 3 bases from V and 5 bases from J, leaving 16 bases between. The V gene's germline CDR1 is DFQATT and CDR2 SNEGSKA (reference sequence). CDR3 length: 15 amino acids. The CDR3 DNA reads TGCAGTGCTAGGATCGGCTGGGAGAGGACCGGGGAGCTGTTTTTT. Translation gives CSARIGWERTGELFF.

This clonotype was seen repeatedly, ten times or more. The rearrangement uses TRBV28 and TRBJ2-7; no definite D call. There are 12 residues in the CDR3. Germline V gives CDR1 MDHEN, CDR2 SYDVKM. The V end was cut by 3 bases, the J end by 3 bases, with 6 bases between. The CDR3 sequence: CASSFIDYEQYF. CDR3 nucleotide sequence: TGTGCCAGCAGTTTCATCGACTACGAGCAGTACTTC. The full variable domain, completed using reference TRBV28 and TRBJ2-7, is DVKVTQSSRYLVKRTGEKVFLECVQDMDHENMFWYRQDPGLGLRLIYFSYDVKMKEKGDIPEGYSVSREKKERFSLILESASTNQTSMYLCASSFIDYEQYFGPGTRLTVT.

This clonotype was seen many times. The chain joins TRBV18 to TRBJ2-1; tentative D call: TRBD2 (6 bases). Trimming stripped 1 base from V and 4 bases from J, with 11 bases between. The CDR3 spans 15 residues. Germline-derived CDR1 and CDR2 are KGHSH and LQKENI. For the CDR3, the DNA is TGTGCCAGCTCACCACGGGCGGGGCAGTACAATGAGCAGTTCTTC. Translated, it gives CASSPRAGQYNEQFF.

This clonotype was counted ten times or more. The chain uses TRBV6-6 and TRBJ2-1; D gene ambiguous. Per the germline V gene, CDR1 is MNHNY and CDR2 is SVGAGI (reference sequence). The CDR3 length is 11 residues. Deletions cut 2 bases from V and 9 bases from J, with 5 bases between. CDR3 protein: CASSYEVEQFF. The CDR3 nucleotides read TGTGCCAGCAGTTACGAGGTTGAGCAGTTCTTC.

This clonotype was observed at least ten times. The rearrangement uses TRBV9 and TRBJ2-1; TRBD1 matches 9 bases. CDR1 and CDR2 (germline): SGDLS, YYNGEE. The CDR3 consists of 12 residues. V was clipped by 3 bases and J by 15 bases; unmatched bases: 7. Here the CDR3 DNA reads TGTGCCAGCAGCGAGCCGGGACAGGGTTTGTTCTTC. It encodes CASSEPGQGLFF.

This clonotype was recorded many times. This chain links TRBV11-2 with TRBJ2-5; D tentatively reads TRBD1 or TRBD2 (6 bases each). CDR1 SGHAT and CDR2 FQNNGV come from the germline V gene. V lost 6 bases and J 5 bases, leaving 16 bases between the germline ends. The CDR3 loop spans 14 amino acids. The CDR3 is CASRKTGAVETQYF. CDR3 in DNA: TGTGCCAGCAGAAAAACGGGGGCCGTTGAGACCCAGTACTTC. The variable domain in full, with the rest retrieved from reference TRBV11-2 and TRBJ2-5, is EAGVAQSPRYKIIEKRQSVAFWCNPISGHATLYWYQQILGQGPKLLIQFQNNGVVDDSQLPKDRFSAERLKGVDSTLKIQPAKLEDSAVYLCASRKTGAVETQYFGPGTRLLVL.

The chain joins TRBV7-6 to TRBJ2-7; the match to TRBD1 covers 10 bases. V lost 1 base, J lost 6 bases, and 9 bases stayed unmatched. Germline V CDR1 and CDR2: SGHVS, FNYEAQ. This CDR3 is 16 amino acids long. For the CDR3, the DNA is TGTGCCAGCAGCTTAGGCTTCGGGACAGGGGTGGGCGAGCAGTACTTC. Its translation: CASSLGFGTGVGEQYF.

The sample holds many counts of this clonotype. The chain joins TRBV28 to TRBJ2-3, with 8 bases fitting TRBD2. The CDR3 runs to 14 residues. Germline values: CDR1 MDHEN, CDR2 SYDVKM. The trim removed 8 bases at V and 3 bases at J, leaving 7 bases unmatched. The CDR3 coding sequence is TGTGCCAGCGACTTAGGCGGGGGGACAGATACGCAGTATTTT. It codes for CASDLGGGTDTQYF.

The chain couples TRBV19 to TRBJ2-3; TRBD2 agrees at 8 bases. V dropped 10 bases and J dropped 4; count of bases not matched to a gene: 10. This CDR3 is built from 14 residues. Germline V CDR1 and CDR2: LNHDA, SQIVND (reference sequence). DNA of the CDR3: TGTGCCACCAGGCCAGCGGGGGTCCCAGATACGCAGTATTTT. This translates into CATRPAGVPDTQYF.

This clonotype has ten or more counts. J is TRBJ2-7 and V is TRBV13; 13 bases line up with TRBD2. This CDR3 spans 15 amino acids. V gave up 4 bases and J gave up 5 bases; unmatched junction bases: 5. The germline CDR1 and CDR2 sequences are PRHDT and FYEKMQ (reference sequence). The CDR3 region is CASSSGLAGEDEQYF. CDR3 in DNA: TGTGCCAGCAGCTCCGGACTAGCGGGGGAGGACGAGCAGTACTTC. Supplemented by reference TRBV13 and TRBJ2-7, the full variable domain reads AAGVIQSPRHLIKEKRETATLKCYPIPRHDTVYWYQQGPGQDPQFLISFYEKMQSDKGSIPDRFSAQQFSDYHSELNMSSLELGDSALYFCASSSGLAGEDEQYFGPGTRLTVT.

In this sample, this clonotype turned up many times. The chain is built from TRBV6-6 and TRBJ1-2, with TRBD1 identical over 11 bases. The trim removed 2 bases at V and 4 bases at J, leaving 15 bases unmatched. The CDR3 totals 19 residues. CDR1 and CDR2 from the germline V gene are MNHNY and SVGAGI (reference sequence). CDR3 sequence (DNA): TGTGCCAGCAGTTACGCCCGGGACAGGGGGGCCCTATCAGTCTATGGCTACACCTTC. Encoded protein: CASSYARDRGALSVYGYTF.

Remarks on this clonotype: One junction end disagrees with the germline gene, perhaps due to a read error. CDR3 amino acids: CASRSGGASADTQYF. As DNA, the CDR3 is TGCGCAAGCAGGAGCGGGGGGGCTTCGGCAGATACGCAGTATTTT. The chain combines TRBV5-1 with TRBJ2-3; 10 nucleotides match TRBD2. Germline CDR1 SGHRS, CDR2 YFSETQ. The CDR3 contains 15 residues.